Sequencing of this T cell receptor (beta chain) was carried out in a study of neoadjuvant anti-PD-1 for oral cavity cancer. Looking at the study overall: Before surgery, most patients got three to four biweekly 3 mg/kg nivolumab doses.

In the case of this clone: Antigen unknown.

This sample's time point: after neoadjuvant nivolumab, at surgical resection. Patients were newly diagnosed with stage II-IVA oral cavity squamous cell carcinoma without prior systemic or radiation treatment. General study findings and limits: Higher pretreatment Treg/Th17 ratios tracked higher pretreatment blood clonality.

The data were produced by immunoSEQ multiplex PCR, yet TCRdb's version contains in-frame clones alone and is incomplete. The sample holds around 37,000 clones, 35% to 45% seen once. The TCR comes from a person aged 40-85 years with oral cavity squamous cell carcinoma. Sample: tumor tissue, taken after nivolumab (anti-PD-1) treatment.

The CDR3 nucleotides read TGCGCCAGCAGCTTCGGAACAGGGGCGGTAAACTATGGCTACACCTTC. Protein sequence: CASSFGTGAVNYGYTF. The V call is TRBV5-1, the J call TRBJ1-2; TRBD1 agrees at 7 bases. Trimming took 2 bases from V and 2 from J; bases not matched to a gene: 9. CDR3 length: 16 residues. Germline CDR1 is SGHRS and CDR2 is YFSETQ.